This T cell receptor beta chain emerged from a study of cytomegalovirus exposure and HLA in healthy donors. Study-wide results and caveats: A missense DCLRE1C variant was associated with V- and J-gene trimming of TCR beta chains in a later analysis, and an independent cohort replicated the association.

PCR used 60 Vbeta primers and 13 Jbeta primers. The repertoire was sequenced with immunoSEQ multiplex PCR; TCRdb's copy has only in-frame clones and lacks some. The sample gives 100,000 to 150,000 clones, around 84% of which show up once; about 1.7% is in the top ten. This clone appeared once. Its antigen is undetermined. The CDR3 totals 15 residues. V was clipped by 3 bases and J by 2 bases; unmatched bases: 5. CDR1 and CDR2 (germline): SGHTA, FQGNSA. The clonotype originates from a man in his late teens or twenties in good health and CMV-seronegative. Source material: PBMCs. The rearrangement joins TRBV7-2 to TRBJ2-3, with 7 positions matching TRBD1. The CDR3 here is CASSFRQGVTDTQYF. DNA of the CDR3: TGTGCCAGCAGCTTCAGGCAGGGGGTCACAGATACGCAGTATTTT.